A single sample is the source of the 8 T cell receptor beta chains below, sequenced in a study of identical twins. Via MiXCR, TCRdb re-called the 5' RACE reads, giving one row per CDR3 protein. This sample carries 350,000 or so distinct CDR3 sequences, 9% to 10% of them seen once, and the ten largest clones take more than 8%. Sequenced sample: naive T cells sorted from blood. The origin of the receptors is a woman between 50 and 59 years old in good health.

This clonotype was recorded a few times. The V call is TRBV20-1, the J call TRBJ1-5; D uncertain. V lost 5 bases to trimming and J lost 9 bases, with 14 bases between them. Germline CDR1 is DFQATT and CDR2 is SNEGSKA (reference sequence). The CDR3 spans 12 residues. The CDR3 protein is CSALLKEGPQHF. DNA of the CDR3: TGCAGTGCTCTCTTAAAGGAGGGGCCCCAGCATTTT.

This clonotype was found a few times. The chain joins TRBV29-1 to TRBJ2-5, with D possibly TRBD2 on 7 matching bases. CDR1 is SQVTM, CDR2 ANQGSEA, per germline. The CDR3 runs 17 residues. Trimming removed 0 bases from V and 4 bases from J, with 21 bases in between. Written as DNA, the CDR3 is TGCAGCGTTGAAGACCCCTTCGTAGGGAGGGGGGCAGAGACCCAGTACTTC. It codes for CSVEDPFVGRGAETQYF.

This clonotype was detected only a few times. The V call is TRBV3-1, the J call TRBJ2-3; the match to TRBD2 covers 13 bases. Germline CDR1 reads LGHDT; CDR2 reads YNNKEL (reference sequence). The CDR3 runs 16 residues. Losses at the gene ends were 4 bases for V and 3 bases for J; bases not matched to a gene: 4. CDR3 bases: TGTGCCAGCAGCCGAGGACTAGCGGGAGTGACAGATACGCAGTATTTT. This translates into CASSRGLAGVTDTQYF.

This clonotype was picked up many times. The gene calls are TRBV24-1 and TRBJ1-1; tentatively, D is TRBD1 (6 bases). The CDR3 contains 13 residues. The V end lost 5 bases, the J end lost 1 base, and 7 bases lay between the germline ends. The V gene's germline CDR1 is KGHDR and CDR2 SFDVKD. CDR3 protein: CATSGGGNTEAFF. CDR3 in DNA: TGTGCCACCAGTGGAGGGGGGAACACTGAAGCTTTCTTT.

V and J are TRBV18 and TRBJ2-4; tentative D call: TRBD2 (5 bases). Germline CDR1 and CDR2: KGHSH and LQKENI. Trimming removed 0 bases at V and 6 bases at J, with 18 bases between. This CDR3 has 17 amino acids. CDR3 residues: CASSPPHSAVGRNIQYF. The CDR3 DNA reads as TGTGCCAGCTCACCACCGCATTCGGCCGTGGGGAGAAACATTCAGTACTTC.

This clonotype showed up just a few times. The V call is TRBV19, the J call TRBJ2-1, with TRBD1 identical over 7 bases. V trimming: 7 bases; J trimming: 8 bases; junction bases outside the gene matches: 5. The CDR3 runs to 12 residues. The germline V gene encodes CDR1 LNHDA and CDR2 SQIVND (reference sequence). The CDR3 is CASNRGGHEQFF. The CDR3 nucleotides are TGTGCCAGTAACAGGGGCGGCCATGAGCAGTTCTTC.

This chain connects TRBV19 to TRBJ2-2; TRBD2 might be the D (7 bases). V was trimmed by 5 bases and J by 0 bases, leaving 13 bases between them. From germline, CDR1 is LNHDA and CDR2 SQIVND (reference sequence). This CDR3 spans 16 amino acids. Here the CDR3 reads CASSLWGGTNTGELFF. The CDR3 DNA is TGTGCCAGTAGTCTATGGGGGGGCACGAACACCGGGGAGCTGTTTTTT. Combining the CDR3 with reference TRBV19 and TRBJ2-2 gives the whole variable domain DGGITQSPKYLFRKEGQNVTLSCEQNLNHDAMYWYRQDPGQGLRLIYYSQIVNDFQKGDIAEGYSVSREKKESFPLTVTSAQKNPTAFYLCASSLWGGTNTGELFFGEGSRLTVL.

This clonotype was seen repeatedly, ten times or more. The chain employs TRBV19 and TRBJ1-5; D gene uncertain. Between the trimmed V and J ends, which lost 7 bases and 0 bases, there was a span of 10 bases. Germline-derived CDR1 and CDR2 are LNHDA and SQIVND (reference sequence). There are 14 residues in the CDR3. The CDR3 DNA is TGTGCCAGTAAGGGCAGTACTAGCAATCAGCCCCAGCATTTT. Translating it yields CASKGSTSNQPQHF.